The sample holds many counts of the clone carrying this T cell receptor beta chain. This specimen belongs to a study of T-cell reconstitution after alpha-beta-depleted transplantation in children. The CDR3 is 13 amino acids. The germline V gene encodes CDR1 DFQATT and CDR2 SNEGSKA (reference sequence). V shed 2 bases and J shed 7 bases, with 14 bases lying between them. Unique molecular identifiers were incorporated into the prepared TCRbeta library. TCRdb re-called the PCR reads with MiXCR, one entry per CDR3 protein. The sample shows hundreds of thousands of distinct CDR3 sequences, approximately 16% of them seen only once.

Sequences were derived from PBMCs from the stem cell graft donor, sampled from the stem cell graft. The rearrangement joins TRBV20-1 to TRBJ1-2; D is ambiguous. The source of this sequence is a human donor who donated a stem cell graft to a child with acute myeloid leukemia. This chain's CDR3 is CSARQETMAGYTF. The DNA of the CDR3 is TGCAGTGCTAGACAGGAAACAATGGCTGGCTACACCTTC.